These 9 T cell receptor beta chains were sequenced from one sample in a study of T cell responses to AZD1222 COVID-19 vaccine. The assay was immunoSEQ multiplex PCR, and TCRdb's table has in-frame clones only and misses some. The data show over 100,000 clones, with 70% to 90% seen just once and approximately 8.4% held by the top ten. This sample comprised peripheral blood, obtained on day 0 of AZD1222 vaccination. The receptor set was obtained from an adult in good health.

This chain joins TRBV6-5 and TRBJ1-5, with TRBD1 as a possible D gene (5 bases). V was cut by 6 bases and J by 4 bases, with 16 bases left in between. The CDR3 has 15 residues. Germline V gives CDR1 MNHEY, CDR2 SVGAGI. CDR3 sequence: CASSSYRQPNQPQHF. Here the CDR3 DNA reads TGTGCCAGCAGCTCTTACCGACAGCCTAATCAGCCCCAGCATTTT.

This rearrangement joins TRBV18 to TRBJ2-1, with 7 nucleotides matching TRBD1. The CDR3 spans 14 residues. Germline CDR1 is KGHSH and CDR2 is LQKENI. Trimming cost V 2 bases and J 3 bases; bases outside gene matches: 1. CDR3 protein: CASSPTGDYNEQFF. The CDR3 nucleotides are TGTGCCAGCTCACCAACAGGGGACTACAATGAGCAGTTCTTC.

The chain employs TRBV5-1 and TRBJ2-3; TRBD1 aligns across 11 bases. V lost 2 bases to trimming and J lost 2 bases; unmatched junction nucleotides: 13. From germline, CDR1 is SGHRS and CDR2 YFSETQ. This CDR3 comprises 19 residues. The CDR3 loop is CASSFGQGATLIITDTQYF. DNA for the CDR3: TGCGCCAGCAGCTTTGGACAGGGGGCGACCCTAATTATCACAGATACGCAGTATTTT.

This clone occurred once. This chain links TRBV5-4 with TRBJ1-4; D unclear. The CDR3 sequence is 14 residues long. CDR1 SGHNT and CDR2 YYREEE come from the germline V gene (reference sequence). V lost 4 bases to trimming and J lost 0 bases, with 7 bases between them. The CDR3: CASSVTTTNEKLFF. The CDR3 DNA is TGTGCCAGCAGCGTCACCACAACTAATGAAAAACTGTTTTTT.

This chain joins TRBV2 and TRBJ1-6, with 7 bases matching TRBD1. With 3 bases clipped from V and 9 bases from J, the junction kept 2 bases outside the gene matches. CDR3 length equals 13 residues. Per the germline V gene, CDR1 is SNHLY and CDR2 is FYNNEI. The CDR3 sequence is CASSEYRGSPLHF. The CDR3 coding sequence is TGTGCCAGCAGTGAGTACAGGGGTTCACCCCTCCACTTT.

The genes are TRBV25-1 and TRBJ2-3; the match to TRBD2 covers 11 bases. The CDR3 consists of 15 residues. The germline V gene has CDR1 MGHDK and CDR2 SYGVNS. J gave up 5 bases and V 6 bases, and 7 bases lay outside the gene matches. The DNA of the CDR3 is TGTGCCAGCAGAGGTAGCGGGGGGGCCGGAGATACGCAGTATTTT. Residues: CASRGSGGAGDTQYF.

The rearrangement joins TRBV10-3 to TRBJ1-1; D call uncertain. CDR1 ENHRY and CDR2 SYGVKD come from the germline V gene. This CDR3 spans 13 amino acids. Trimming left V 4 bases short and J 0 bases short, with 6 bases between. The CDR3 reads CAISGTMNTEAFF. CDR3 nucleotide sequence: TGTGCCATCAGTGGAACGATGAACACTGAAGCTTTCTTT.

The chain couples TRBV2 to TRBJ1-5; 8 bases are a match to TRBD1. This CDR3 has 15 residues. CDR1 and CDR2 from the germline V gene are SNHLY and FYNNEI. Germline trimming cut 8 bases from V and 7 bases from J; bases unmatched to any gene: 13. This CDR3 is CASFRDRTMIQPQHF. The CDR3 DNA reads as TGTGCCAGCTTCCGGGACAGGACTATGATCCAGCCCCAGCATTTT. Supplemented by reference TRBV2 and TRBJ1-5, the full variable domain reads EPEVTQTPSHQVTQMGQEVILRCVPISNHLYFYWYRQILGQKVEFLVSFYNNEISEKSEIFDDQFSVERPDGSNFTLKIRSTKLEDSAMYFCASFRDRTMIQPQHFGDGTRLSIL.

The chain recombines TRBV7-8 with TRBJ2-2, with 7 bases matching TRBD2. Germline loops: CDR1 SGHVS, CDR2 FQNEAQ. V dropped 5 bases and J dropped 2; count of bases not matched to a gene: 5. This CDR3 comprises 15 residues. The DNA of the CDR3 is TGTGCCAGCAGCCCCCGGGACTACAACACCGGGGAGCTGTTTTTT. As protein: CASSPRDYNTGELFF.